This T cell receptor beta chain stems from a study of cytomegalovirus exposure and HLA in healthy donors. Study overall: Caucasian-associated ancestry cluster membership applied to just over 80% of under 450 genotyped donors.

The V gene end was trimmed by 6 bases and the J gene end by 2 bases; junction bases not matched to a gene: 11. The length of the CDR3 is 16 residues. Germline values: CDR1 MNHEY, CDR2 SMNVEV (reference sequence). Overall study findings and caveats: Previous analysis showed most TCR beta V segments were productive about 87% or about 30% of the time. As a later analysis showed, several of the most significant clusters appeared to be linked to common viral pathogens. With DRB1 most and HLA-C fewest, TCR association rates differed between HLA loci in a later analysis.

A word on this clone: What it recognizes is unknown.

The PCR had 60 Vbeta and 13 Jbeta primers. Profiled with immunoSEQ multiplex PCR; TCRdb holds only in-frame clones, not every one. The sample has about 120,000 clones; around 77% are singletons. The genes are TRBV27 and TRBJ2-3, with TRBD1 matching over 7 bases. Material: PBMCs. The TCR sequence derives from a man aged 18 to 29 in good health and CMV-seropositive. CDR3 in DNA: TGTGCCAGCAGCCCAGACAGGGCGAGATACACAGATACGCAGTATTTT. Encoded protein: CASSPDRARYTDTQYF.